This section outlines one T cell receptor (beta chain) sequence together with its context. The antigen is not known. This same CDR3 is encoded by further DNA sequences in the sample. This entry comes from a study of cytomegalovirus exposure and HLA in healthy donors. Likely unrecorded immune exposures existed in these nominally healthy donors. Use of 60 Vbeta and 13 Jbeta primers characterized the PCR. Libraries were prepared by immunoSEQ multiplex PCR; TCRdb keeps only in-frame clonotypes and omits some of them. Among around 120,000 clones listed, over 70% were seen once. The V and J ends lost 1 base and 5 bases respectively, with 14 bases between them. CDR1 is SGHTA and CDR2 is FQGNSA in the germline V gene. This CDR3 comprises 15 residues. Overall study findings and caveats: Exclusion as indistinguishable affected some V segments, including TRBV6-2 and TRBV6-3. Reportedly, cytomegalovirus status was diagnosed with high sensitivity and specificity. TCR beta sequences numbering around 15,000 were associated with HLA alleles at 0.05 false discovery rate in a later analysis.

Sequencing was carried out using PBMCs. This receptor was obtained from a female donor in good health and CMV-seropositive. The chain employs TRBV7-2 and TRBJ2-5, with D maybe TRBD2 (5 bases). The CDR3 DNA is TGTGCCAGCAGCTTAGAGTCGAGCGGCGGGGAGACCCAGTACTTC. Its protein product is CASSLESSGGETQYF. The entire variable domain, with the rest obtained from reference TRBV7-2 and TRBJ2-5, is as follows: GAGVSQSPSNKVTEKGKDVELRCDPISGHTALYWYRQSLGQGLEFLIYFQGNSAPDKSGLPSDRFSAERTGGSVSTLTIQRTQQEDSAVYLCASSLESSGGETQYFGPGTRLLVL.